What follows are 20 T cell receptor beta chains derived from one specimen sequenced in a study of shared T cell receptors in the human thymus. Only in-frame clones appear in the TCRdb table, and some are missing; sequencing was by immunoSEQ multiplex PCR. This table has about 710,000 clones, 70% to 90% appearing once. The same sample was also used in a study of human thymus T cells.

The sequenced material came from thymocytes. The receptors originated from a boy under two years old with a congenital heart defect.

The J gene is TRBJ2-3, the V gene TRBV5-1; D may be TRBD2 (5 bases). The ends were cut back, 2 bases at V and 1 base at J, with 11 bases in the middle. The CDR3 spans 15 residues. Germline CDR1 reads SGHRS; CDR2 reads YFSETQ. Here the CDR3 reads CASSLAVRGTDTQYF. CDR3 DNA sequence: TGCGCCAGCAGCTTAGCGGTTCGGGGCACAGATACGCAGTATTTT.

The J gene is TRBJ2-1, the V gene TRBV10-1; D uncertain. The CDR3 spans 13 residues. The V end was cut by 3 bases, the J end by 8 bases, with 11 bases between. The germline V gene encodes CDR1 WNHNN and CDR2 SYGVQD (reference sequence). CDR3 DNA: TGCGCCAGCAGTGATAGGAGACGCGATGAGCAGTTCTTC. This gives the protein CASSDRRRDEQFF.

In DNA form, the CDR3 reads TGTGCCAGCAGCTTAGGGGCAGGGGGCACTTGGGGCTACACCTTC. Amino acids: CASSLGAGGTWGYTF. The chain recombines TRBV7-2 with TRBJ1-2, with 8 bases lining up with TRBD1. The CDR3 is 15 amino acids. J lost 8 bases, V lost 1 base, and 9 bases had no gene match. Germline V gene sequence: CDR1 SGHTA, CDR2 FQGNSA.

The rearrangement links TRBV29-1 to TRBJ2-7, with TRBD2 as a possible D gene (6 bases). The CDR3 consists of 14 residues. Between the trimmed V and J ends, which lost 5 bases and 0 bases, there was a span of 14 bases. The germline V gene has CDR1 SQVTM and CDR2 ANQGSEA. The CDR3 sequence is CSVWSGVSSYEQYF. The CDR3 nucleotides read TGCAGCGTTTGGTCGGGGGTCTCCTCCTACGAGCAGTACTTC.

The chain uses TRBV2 and TRBJ2-2; the match to TRBD2 covers 14 bases. Unmatched junction bases numbered 7, after V lost 7 bases and J lost 0 bases. CDR3 length: 18 residues. CDR1 is SNHLY, CDR2 FYNNEI, per germline. In DNA form, the CDR3 reads TGTGCCAGCAAAAGGACTAGCGGGGGGAACGCGAACACCGGGGAGCTGTTTTTT. Translation: CASKRTSGGNANTGELFF. Full variable domain (remainder filled in from reference TRBV2 and TRBJ2-2): EPEVTQTPSHQVTQMGQEVILRCVPISNHLYFYWYRQILGQKVEFLVSFYNNEISEKSEIFDDQFSVERPDGSNFTLKIRSTKLEDSAMYFCASKRTSGGNANTGELFFGEGSRLTVL.

The genes are TRBV21-1 and TRBJ2-3; TRBD2, the table's D call, was not compared with the DNA. TRBV21-1 is noted as a pseudogene. This CDR3 is built from 16 residues. CDR3 sequence (DNA): TGTGCCAGCACCCCGGGACTAGCGGGAGAAGAAGATACGCAGTATTTT. Its translation is CASTPGLAGEEDTQYF.

Concerning this clone: Germline is not matched at one junction end, which may reflect a read error. Distinct nucleotide sequences in the sample also encode this CDR3. The chain has TRBV5-4 and TRBJ1-6, with D unresolved. CDR3 length: 15 amino acids. Looked up from germline, CDR1 is SGHNT and CDR2 is YYREEE (reference sequence). The CDR3 DNA is TGTGCCAGCAGCGCGGAGCGAGGCTATAATTCCCCCCTCCACTTT. Translated: CASSAERGYNSPLHF.

This rearrangement joins TRBV15 to TRBJ2-2, with unresolved D. Looked up from germline, CDR1 is LNHNV and CDR2 is YYDKDF (reference sequence). The CDR3 covers 13 residues. Trimming took 3 bases from V and 6 from J, leaving 8 bases between them. The DNA for the CDR3 is TGTGCCACCAGCAGCCGCCCGGCCGGGGAGCTGTTTTTT. Translating gives CATSSRPAGELFF.

Comments on this clone: Other DNA sequences within the sample encode an identical CDR3. In DNA form, the CDR3 reads TGCGCCAGCAGCCTAGCGGGAGGTGGAACAGATACGCAGTATTTT. It specifies CASSLAGGGTDTQYF. The gene calls are TRBV5-1 and TRBJ2-3, with TRBD2 matching 11 bases. This CDR3 contains 15 residues. J was trimmed by 3 bases and V by 4 bases; bases with no gene match: 4. The V gene's germline CDR1 is SGHRS and CDR2 YFSETQ.

The chain joins TRBV5-1 to TRBJ2-7, with 7 bases lining up with TRBD1. The V gene end was trimmed by 2 bases and the J gene end by 4 bases; junction bases not matched to a gene: 6. The CDR3 has 14 amino acids. Germline CDR1 and CDR2: SGHRS and YFSETQ. The CDR3 sequence: CASSFATGIYEQYF. The CDR3 nucleotides read TGCGCCAGCAGCTTCGCGACAGGGATATACGAGCAGTACTTC.

The gene calls are TRBV6-4 and TRBJ1-2; D is unresolved. Trimming removed 4 bases at V and 4 bases at J, with 4 bases between. Germline CDR1 MRHNA, CDR2 SNTAGT. CDR3 length: 11 residues. CDR3 bases: TGTGCCAGCAGTGCCGGCTATGGCTACACCTTC. It encodes CASSAGYGYTF.

The V call is TRBV2, the J call TRBJ2-2; the match to TRBD2 covers 7 bases. Germline values: CDR1 SNHLY, CDR2 FYNNEI. The CDR3 consists of 15 residues. V lost 6 bases to trimming and J lost 1 base; unmatched junction nucleotides: 5. In nucleotides, the CDR3 is TGTGCCAGCAGATCCGGGACTATGAACACCGGGGAGCTGTTTTTT. Translated, it gives CASRSGTMNTGELFF.

The chain has TRBV13 and TRBJ2-7; the match to TRBD2 covers 12 bases. J gave up 4 bases and V 0 bases, and 7 bases lay outside the gene matches. The CDR3 has 17 residues. Germline CDR1 reads PRHDT; CDR2 reads FYEKMQ (reference sequence). CDR3 sequence: CASSLGTSGSSRYEQYF. As DNA, the CDR3 is TGTGCCAGCAGCTTAGGGACTAGCGGGAGTTCACGGTACGAGCAGTACTTC.

J is TRBJ1-1 and V is TRBV19; D gene uncertain. The CDR3 runs 14 residues. The germline CDR1 and CDR2 sequences are LNHDA and SQIVND (reference sequence). V lost 3 bases and J 6 bases, leaving 14 bases between the germline ends. CDR3 bases: TGTGCCAGTAGTATCCTCCTAGACGGCGCTGAAGCTTTCTTT. Amino acid sequence: CASSILLDGAEAFF.

V gene TRBV28 combines with J gene TRBJ1-5; D may be TRBD1 (5 bases). The CDR3 covers 14 residues. The ends were cut back, 6 bases at V and 9 bases at J, with 18 bases in the middle. Germline CDR1 is MDHEN and CDR2 is SYDVKM. As DNA, the CDR3 is TGTGCCAGCAGCAGGGACGGCGGGGGTTTGCCCCAGCATTTT. Protein: CASSRDGGGLPQHF.

This sequence joins TRBV5-5 and TRBJ2-1, with no clear D. V was trimmed by 2 bases and J by 3 bases, leaving 6 bases between them. This CDR3 has 13 residues. Germline assignment: CDR1 SGHKS and CDR2 YYEKEE (reference sequence). The CDR3 DNA reads as TGTGCCAGCAGCTTAACTCGCTACAATGAGCAGTTCTTC. Its protein is CASSLTRYNEQFF.

The J gene is TRBJ2-3, the V gene TRBV2; tentatively, D is TRBD1 (6 bases). Germline CDR1 SNHLY, CDR2 FYNNEI. The germline V and J ends were trimmed by 7 bases and 3 bases, with 14 bases remaining between them. The CDR3 has 14 amino acids. In nucleotides, the CDR3 is TGTGCCAGCATCTTTCAGGGGCCGACAGATACGCAGTATTTT. The encoded protein is CASIFQGPTDTQYF.

In its sample, this clone was seen once. The chain couples TRBV6-4 to TRBJ2-7, with TRBD1 as a possible D gene (6 bases). The CDR3 is made up of 15 amino acids. The V and J ends lost 6 bases and 2 bases respectively, with 17 bases between them. The germline gives CDR1 MRHNA, CDR2 SNTAGT. For the CDR3, the DNA is TGTGCCAGCAGGAAGACAGGTCAGGGACCCTACGAGCAGTACTTC. Translation gives CASRKTGQGPYEQYF.

Points on this clone: Other DNA sequences in this sample translate to the same CDR3. The rearrangement uses TRBV2 and TRBJ1-1; TRBD1 matches 10 bases. J was trimmed by 6 bases and V by 3 bases; bases with no gene match: 7. CDR1 and CDR2 (germline): SNHLY, FYNNEI. The CDR3 is 15 amino acids. The CDR3 DNA reads as TGTGCCAGCAGTGAGGCGCCAGGACAGGGGGCTGAAGCTTTCTTT. This codes for CASSEAPGQGAEAFF.

The chain uses TRBV5-6 and TRBJ1-2; perhaps TRBD1 as D (5 bases). Trimming left V 4 bases short and J 5 bases short, with 9 bases between. This CDR3 contains 12 residues. Germline lookup yields CDR1 SGHDT and CDR2 YYEEEE. As DNA, the CDR3 is TGTGCCAGCAGCGGAGGGGAGTATGGCTACACCTTC. Its protein is CASSGGEYGYTF.